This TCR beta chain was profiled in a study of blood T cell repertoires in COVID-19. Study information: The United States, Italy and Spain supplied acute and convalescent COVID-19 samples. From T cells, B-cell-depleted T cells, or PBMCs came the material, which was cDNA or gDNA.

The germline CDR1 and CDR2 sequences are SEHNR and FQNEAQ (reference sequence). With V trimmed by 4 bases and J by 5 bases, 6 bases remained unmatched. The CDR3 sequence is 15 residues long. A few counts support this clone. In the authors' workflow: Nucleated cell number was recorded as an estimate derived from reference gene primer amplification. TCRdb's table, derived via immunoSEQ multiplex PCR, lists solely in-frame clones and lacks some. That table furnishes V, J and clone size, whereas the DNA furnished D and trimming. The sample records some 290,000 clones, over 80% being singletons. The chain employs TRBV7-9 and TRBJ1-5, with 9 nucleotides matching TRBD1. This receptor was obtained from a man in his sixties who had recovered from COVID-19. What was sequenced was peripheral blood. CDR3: CASSYGTGRHQPQHF. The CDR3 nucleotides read TGTGCCAGCAGCTACGGGACAGGGAGACATCAGCCCCAGCATTTT.